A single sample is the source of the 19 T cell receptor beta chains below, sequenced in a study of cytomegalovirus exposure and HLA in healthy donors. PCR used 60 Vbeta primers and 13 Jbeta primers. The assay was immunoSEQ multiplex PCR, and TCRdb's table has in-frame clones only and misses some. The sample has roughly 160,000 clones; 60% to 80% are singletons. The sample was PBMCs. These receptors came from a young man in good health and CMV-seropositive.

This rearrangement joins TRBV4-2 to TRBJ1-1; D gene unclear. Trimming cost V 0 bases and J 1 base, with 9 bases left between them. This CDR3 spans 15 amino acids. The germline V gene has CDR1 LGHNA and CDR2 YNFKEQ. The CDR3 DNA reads TGTGCCAGCAGCCAAGATCCCAGAAGGAACACTGAAGCTTTCTTT. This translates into CASSQDPRRNTEAFF.

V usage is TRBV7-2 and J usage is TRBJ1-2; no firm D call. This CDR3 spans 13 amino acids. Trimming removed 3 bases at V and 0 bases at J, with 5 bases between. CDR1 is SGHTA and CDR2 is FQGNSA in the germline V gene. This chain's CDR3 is CASSFVANYGYTF. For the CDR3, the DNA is TGTGCCAGCAGCTTTGTCGCTAACTATGGCTACACCTTC. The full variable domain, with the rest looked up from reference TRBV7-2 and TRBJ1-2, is GAGVSQSPSNKVTEKGKDVELRCDPISGHTALYWYRQSLGQGLEFLIYFQGNSAPDKSGLPSDRFSAERTGGSVSTLTIQRTQQEDSAVYLCASSFVANYGYTFGSGTRLTVV.

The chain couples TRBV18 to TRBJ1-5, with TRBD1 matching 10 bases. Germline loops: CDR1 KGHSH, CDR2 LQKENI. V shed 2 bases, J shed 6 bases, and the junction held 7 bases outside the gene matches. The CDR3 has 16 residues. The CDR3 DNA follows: TGTGCCAGCTCACCAACCGGGACAGGGGTTCGTCAGCCCCAGCATTTT. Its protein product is CASSPTGTGVRQPQHF.

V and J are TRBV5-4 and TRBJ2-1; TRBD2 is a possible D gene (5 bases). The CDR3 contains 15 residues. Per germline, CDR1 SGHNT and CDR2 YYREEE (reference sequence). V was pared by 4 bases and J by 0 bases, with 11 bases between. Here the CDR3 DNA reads TGTGCCAGCAGCCCCGGAGGTCTCTCCTACAATGAGCAGTTCTTC. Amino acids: CASSPGGLSYNEQFF.

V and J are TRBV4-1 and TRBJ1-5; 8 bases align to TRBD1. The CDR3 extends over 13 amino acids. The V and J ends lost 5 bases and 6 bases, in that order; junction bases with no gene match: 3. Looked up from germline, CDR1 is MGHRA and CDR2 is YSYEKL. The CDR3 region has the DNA TGCGCCAGCAGCGACGACAGGGGTCAGCCCCAGCATTTT. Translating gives CASSDDRGQPQHF.

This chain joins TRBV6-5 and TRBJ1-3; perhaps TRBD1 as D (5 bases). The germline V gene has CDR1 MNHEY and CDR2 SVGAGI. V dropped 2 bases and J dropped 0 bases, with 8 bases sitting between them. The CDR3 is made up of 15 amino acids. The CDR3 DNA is TGTGCCAGCAGTTACGACAGCACCTCTGGAAACACCATATATTTT. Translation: CASSYDSTSGNTIYF.

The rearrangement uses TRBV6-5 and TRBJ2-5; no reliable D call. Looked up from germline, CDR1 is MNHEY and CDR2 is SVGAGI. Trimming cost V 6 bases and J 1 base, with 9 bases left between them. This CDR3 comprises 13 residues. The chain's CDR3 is CASRARGQETQYF. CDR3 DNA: TGTGCCAGCAGGGCCCGAGGCCAAGAGACCCAGTACTTC.

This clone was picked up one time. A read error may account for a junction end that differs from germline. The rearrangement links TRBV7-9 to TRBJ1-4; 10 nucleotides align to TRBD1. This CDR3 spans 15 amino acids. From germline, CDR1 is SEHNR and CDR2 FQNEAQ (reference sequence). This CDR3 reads CSSSPWDRGEEKLFF. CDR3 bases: TGTTCCAGCAGCCCCTGGGACAGGGGAGAGGAAAAACTGTTTTTT.

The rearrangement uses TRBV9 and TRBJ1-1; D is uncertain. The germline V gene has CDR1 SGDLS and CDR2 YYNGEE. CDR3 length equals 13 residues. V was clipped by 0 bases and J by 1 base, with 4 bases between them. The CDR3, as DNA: TGTGCCAGCAGCGTAGGCAGGAACACTGAAGCTTTCTTT. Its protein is CASSVGRNTEAFF.

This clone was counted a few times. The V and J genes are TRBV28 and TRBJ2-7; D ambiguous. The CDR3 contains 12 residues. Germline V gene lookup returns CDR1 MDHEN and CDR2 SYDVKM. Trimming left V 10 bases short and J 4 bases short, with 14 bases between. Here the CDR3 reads CANKHAAYEQYF. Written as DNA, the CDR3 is TGTGCCAACAAGCACGCGGCATACGAGCAGTACTTC.

CDR3 region: CASSSGTAQETQYF. The CDR3 DNA reads as TGCGCCAGCAGCTCAGGGACAGCGCAAGAGACCCAGTACTTC. The chain employs TRBV5-1 and TRBJ2-5, with TRBD1 matching over 7 bases. V gave up 3 bases and J gave up 2 bases; unmatched junction bases: 4. The CDR3 is 14 residues long. Germline CDR1 SGHRS, CDR2 YFSETQ.

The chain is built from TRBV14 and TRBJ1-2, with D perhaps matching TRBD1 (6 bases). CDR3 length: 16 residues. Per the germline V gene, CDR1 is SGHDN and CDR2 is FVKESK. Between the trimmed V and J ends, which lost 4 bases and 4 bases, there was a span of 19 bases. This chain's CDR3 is CASSPNLGHRSYGYTF. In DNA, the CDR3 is TGTGCCAGCAGCCCCAACTTGGGACACCGATCCTATGGCTACACCTTC.

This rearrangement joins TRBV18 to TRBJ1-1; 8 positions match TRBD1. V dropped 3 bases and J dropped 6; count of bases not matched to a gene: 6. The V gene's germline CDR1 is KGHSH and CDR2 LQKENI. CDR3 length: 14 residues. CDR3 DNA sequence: TGTGCCAGCTCACCTTCAGGGGGCTGGGCTGAAGCTTTCTTT. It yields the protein CASSPSGGWAEAFF.

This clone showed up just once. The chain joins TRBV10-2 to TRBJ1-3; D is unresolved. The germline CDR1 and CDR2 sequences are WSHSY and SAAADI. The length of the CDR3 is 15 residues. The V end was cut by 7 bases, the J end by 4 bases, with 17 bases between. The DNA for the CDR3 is TGCGCCAGCACCATGACCGGGGTTCCCGGAAACACCATATATTTT. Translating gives CASTMTGVPGNTIYF.

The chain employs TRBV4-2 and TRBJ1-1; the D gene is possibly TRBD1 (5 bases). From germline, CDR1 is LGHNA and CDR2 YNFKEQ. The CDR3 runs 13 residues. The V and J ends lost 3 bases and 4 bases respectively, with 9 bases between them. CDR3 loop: CASSQGGPTEAFF. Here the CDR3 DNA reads TGTGCCAGCAGCCAGGGGGGACCCACTGAAGCTTTCTTT.

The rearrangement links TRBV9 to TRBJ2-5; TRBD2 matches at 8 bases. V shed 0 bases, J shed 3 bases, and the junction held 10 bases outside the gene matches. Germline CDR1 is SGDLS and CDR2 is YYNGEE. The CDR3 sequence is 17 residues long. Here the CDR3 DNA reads TGTGCCAGCAGCGTAGGTGGTAGCGGGACCTCGGAAGAGACCCAGTACTTC. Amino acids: CASSVGGSGTSEETQYF.

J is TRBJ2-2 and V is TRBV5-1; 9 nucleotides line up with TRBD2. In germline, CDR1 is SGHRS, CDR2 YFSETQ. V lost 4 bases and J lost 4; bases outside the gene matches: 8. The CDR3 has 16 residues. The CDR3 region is CASSRRAGGLTGELFF. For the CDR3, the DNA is TGCGCCAGCAGCCGTCGGGCGGGGGGGCTCACCGGGGAGCTGTTTTTT.

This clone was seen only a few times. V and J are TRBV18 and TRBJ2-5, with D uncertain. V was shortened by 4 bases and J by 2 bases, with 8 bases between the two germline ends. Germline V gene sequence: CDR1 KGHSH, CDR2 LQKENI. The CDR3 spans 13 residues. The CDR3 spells CASSRSVQETQYF. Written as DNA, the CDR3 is TGTGCCAGCTCACGATCGGTACAAGAGACCCAGTACTTC.

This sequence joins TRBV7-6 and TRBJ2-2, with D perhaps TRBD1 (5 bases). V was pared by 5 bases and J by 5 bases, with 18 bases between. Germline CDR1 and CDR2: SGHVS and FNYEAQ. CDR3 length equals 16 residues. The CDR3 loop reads CASSPQPTETTGELFF. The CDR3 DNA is TGTGCCAGCAGCCCCCAACCGACAGAAACAACCGGGGAGCTGTTTTTT.